This T cell receptor beta chain is drawn from a study of cytomegalovirus exposure and HLA in healthy donors. Sequenced by immunoSEQ multiplex PCR; TCRdb stores in-frame clones only, minus some. The sample includes about 150,000 clones, about 86% seen only once; the top ten take 2% to 2.5%. Concerning this clone itself: Its target is unknown.

Separate from the approximately 670-subject first cohort, the approximately 120-subject validation cohort was the one that the donors belonged to. Broader study findings: Cytomegalovirus-associated TCR beta chains were listed, numbering roughly 150. Most TCR sequences were seen very rarely across donors, but some public TCRs occurred in many.

The CDR3 is 16 residues long. The germline gives CDR1 SGDLS, CDR2 YYNGEE. V was trimmed by 1 base and J by 7 bases, leaving 20 bases between them. Sequenced material: PBMCs. The V call is TRBV9, the J call TRBJ1-1, with D hard to call. The sequence derives from a human donor in good health. CDR3 in DNA: TGTGCCAGCAGCGTAAAGTCTCGTGTTTCCCACAGTGAAGCTTTCTTT. Translated: CASSVKSRVSHSEAFF.